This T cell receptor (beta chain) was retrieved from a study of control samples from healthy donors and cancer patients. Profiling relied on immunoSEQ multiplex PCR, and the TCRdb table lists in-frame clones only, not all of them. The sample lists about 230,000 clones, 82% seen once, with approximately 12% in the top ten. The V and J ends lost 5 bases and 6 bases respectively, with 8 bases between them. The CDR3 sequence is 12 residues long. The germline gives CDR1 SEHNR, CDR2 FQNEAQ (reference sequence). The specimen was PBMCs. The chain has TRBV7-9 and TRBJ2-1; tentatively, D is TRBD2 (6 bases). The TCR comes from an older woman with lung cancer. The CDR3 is CASSGGINEQFF. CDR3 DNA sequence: TGTGCCAGCAGCGGGGGGATCAATGAGCAGTTCTTC.